Each of the 13 T cell receptor beta chains below was sequenced from the same sample in a study of shared clonotypes between healthy human individuals. Libraries were prepared by immunoSEQ multiplex PCR; TCRdb keeps only in-frame clonotypes and omits some of them. The sample lists under 600,000 clones; around 76% were seen once. Sequencing was carried out using PBMCs. The receptors were sampled from a woman between 40 and 50 years old in good health. Some clones in this sample may be carry-over from other donors' samples.

This chain links TRBV23-1 with TRBJ2-4; D is perhaps TRBD1 (6 bases). TRBV23-1 is flagged as an ORF with uncertain function. V gave up 3 bases and J gave up 0 bases, with 6 bases separating them. The CDR3 runs to 14 residues. The DNA of the CDR3 is TGCGCCAGCAGTCAGGGGGCAGCCAAAAACATTCAGTACTTC. This codes for CASSQGAAKNIQYF.

The rearrangement joins TRBV4-1 to TRBJ2-3, with 10 bases lining up with TRBD2. The germline V gene encodes CDR1 MGHRA and CDR2 YSYEKL. CDR3 size: 20 residues. The ends lost 0 bases at V and 3 bases at J; junction bases unmatched: 15. The CDR3 DNA reads TGCGCCAGCAGCCAAGAAAAGCTAGCGGGAGCCCCTCGTAATACAGATACGCAGTATTTT. Protein sequence: CASSQEKLAGAPRNTDTQYF.

This chain joins TRBV4-3 and TRBJ2-5; D gene unclear. The CDR3 is 13 residues long. CDR1 and CDR2 from the germline V gene are LGHNA and YSLEER. V lost 1 base and J lost 10, with 13 bases in between. Here the CDR3 reads CASSQARQWDQYF. As DNA, the CDR3 is TGCGCCAGCAGCCAAGCCCGCCAGTGGGACCAGTACTTC.

This clone was counted between two and nine times. The chain joins TRBV9 to TRBJ2-2, with a tentative D call TRBD1 (5 bases). Germline V CDR1 and CDR2: SGDLS, YYNGEE. V gave up 0 bases and J gave up 5 bases, with 11 bases separating them. This CDR3 contains 15 residues. In nucleotides, the CDR3 is TGTGCCAGCAGCGTAGGTAGGGCAGGGACCGGGGAGCTGTTTTTT. Its protein product is CASSVGRAGTGELFF.

The chain uses TRBV11-2 and TRBJ1-2; D unresolved. Per the germline V gene, CDR1 is SGHAT and CDR2 is FQNNGV. CDR3 length: 12 residues. The ends were cut back, 5 bases at V and 3 bases at J, with 7 bases in the middle. CDR3 sequence: CASSPQDYGYTF. The CDR3 region has the DNA TGTGCCAGCAGCCCTCAAGACTATGGCTACACCTTC.

The chain uses TRBV10-3 and TRBJ2-1; 12 bases agree with TRBD2. Germline loops: CDR1 ENHRY, CDR2 SYGVKD. The ends lost 4 bases at V and 5 bases at J; junction bases unmatched: 0. This CDR3 is built from 14 residues. The CDR3 nucleotides are TGTGCCATCAGTGGGACTAGCGGGAACAATGAGCAGTTCTTC. It yields the protein CAISGTSGNNEQFF.

Notes on this clone: A read error may be the cause here, since a much bigger clone is one base away. The sample carries other DNA sequences with the same CDR3. CDR3 nucleotides: TGTGCCAGCTCACCCTCGCCCCTCGAGATGAACACTGAAGCTTTCTTT. This encodes CASSPSPLEMNTEAFF. The gene calls are TRBV18 and TRBJ1-1, with D unclear. Germline values: CDR1 KGHSH, CDR2 LQKENI. V lost 3 bases and J lost 0, with 14 bases in between. The CDR3 has 16 amino acids.

This clone was observed a few times. A read error likely explains this, since a far larger clone differs by one base. The rearrangement joins TRBV7-2 to TRBJ2-7; tentatively, D is TRBD1 or TRBD2 (5 bases each). The CDR3 contains 15 residues. Trimming stripped 5 bases from V and 2 bases from J, with 16 bases between. In germline, CDR1 is SGHTA, CDR2 FQGNSA. CDR3 DNA: TGTGCCAGCAGCCGTGAGGGGAGAGGCCCCTACGAGCAGTACTTC. It is translated as CASSREGRGPYEQYF.

About this clone: A much more abundant neighbour one base away suggests this may be a read error. The chain links TRBV27 to TRBJ2-1; D uncertain. Germline V lookup: CDR1 MNHEY, CDR2 SMNVEV (reference sequence). The CDR3 runs 13 residues. V lost 4 bases and J 0 bases, leaving 4 bases between the germline ends. The CDR3 bases are TGTGCCAGCAGTTCCGGCTCCTACAATGAGCAGTTCTTC. Encoded protein: CASSSGSYNEQFF.

This clone came up a few times. The chain employs TRBV11-2 and TRBJ1-3; D not certain. CDR3 size: 15 residues. V dropped 0 bases and J dropped 4 bases, with 10 bases sitting between them. The germline V gene has CDR1 SGHAT and CDR2 FQNNGV. CDR3 in DNA: TGTGCCAGCAGCTTAGATCCGGACCGGGGAAACACCATATATTTT. Translating it yields CASSLDPDRGNTIYF.

The V gene is TRBV5-6, the J gene TRBJ2-5, with TRBD1 as a possible D gene (5 bases). V lost 7 bases and J lost 5, with 9 bases in between. Germline CDR1 reads SGHDT; CDR2 reads YYEEEE. The CDR3 runs 11 residues. This CDR3 reads CASRKGETQYF. In DNA form, the CDR3 reads TGTGCCAGCCGGAAGGGGGAGACCCAGTACTTC.

The chain joins TRBV19 to TRBJ2-3, with TRBD1 identical over 9 bases. The CDR3 totals 17 residues. The germline gives CDR1 LNHDA, CDR2 SQIVND (reference sequence). The J segment lost 0 bases and the V segment lost 5 bases, leaving 9 bases of the junction unmatched. This CDR3 is CASSPQETGGSTDTQYF. CDR3 sequence (DNA): TGTGCCAGTAGTCCCCAAGAGACAGGGGGAAGCACAGATACGCAGTATTTT.

About this clone itself: The sample holds other DNA sequences that translate to the same CDR3. The J gene is TRBJ2-7, the V gene TRBV6-1; possible D gene TRBD1, 5 bases. The CDR3 is made up of 14 amino acids. Looked up from germline, CDR1 is MNHNS and CDR2 is SASEGT. V lost 2 bases, J lost 1 base, and 9 bases lay in between. The CDR3: CASSELQGSYEQYF. The CDR3 nucleotides read TGTGCCAGCAGTGAATTGCAGGGATCCTACGAGCAGTACTTC.